Included here is one T cell receptor (beta chain) sequence, with context. This sample was included in a study of T cell changes during pregnancy in multiple sclerosis. Trimming removed 1 base from V and 1 base from J, with 8 bases in between. Germline lookup yields CDR1 SGHTA and CDR2 FQGNSA. The CDR3 runs 14 residues. Produced via immunoSEQ multiplex PCR; TCRdb's table is partial and in-frame only. This table holds just under 50,000 clones, approximately 93% found once. The TCR originated in a female donor with multiple sclerosis, enrolled in a pregnancy study. The chain couples TRBV7-2 to TRBJ2-7, with D unresolved. Sequenced material: CD4+ T cells from peripheral blood mononuclear cells, taken in the third trimester of pregnancy. The CDR3 reads CASSLGVRSYEQYF. The DNA for the CDR3 is TGTGCCAGCAGCTTAGGTGTTCGTTCCTACGAGCAGTACTTC.